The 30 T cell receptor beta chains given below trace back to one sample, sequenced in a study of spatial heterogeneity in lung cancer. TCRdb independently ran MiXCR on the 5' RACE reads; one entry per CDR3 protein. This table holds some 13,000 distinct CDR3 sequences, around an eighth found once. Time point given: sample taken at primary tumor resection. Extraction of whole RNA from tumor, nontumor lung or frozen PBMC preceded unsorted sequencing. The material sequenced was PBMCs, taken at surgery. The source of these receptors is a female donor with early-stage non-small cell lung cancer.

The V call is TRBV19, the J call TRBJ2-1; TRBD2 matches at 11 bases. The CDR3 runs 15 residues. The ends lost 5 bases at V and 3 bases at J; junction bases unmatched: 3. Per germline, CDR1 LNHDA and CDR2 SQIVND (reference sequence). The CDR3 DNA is TGTGCCAGTAGTTCACTAGCGGGAGACTACAATGAGCAGTTCTTC. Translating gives CASSSLAGDYNEQFF.

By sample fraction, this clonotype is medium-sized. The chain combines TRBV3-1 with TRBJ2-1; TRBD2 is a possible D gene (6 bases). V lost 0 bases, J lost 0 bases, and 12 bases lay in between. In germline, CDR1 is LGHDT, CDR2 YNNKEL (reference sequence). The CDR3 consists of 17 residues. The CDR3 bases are TGTGCCAGCAGCCAAGATTGGGACTCGAGCTCCTACAATGAGCAGTTCTTC. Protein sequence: CASSQDWDSSSYNEQFF.

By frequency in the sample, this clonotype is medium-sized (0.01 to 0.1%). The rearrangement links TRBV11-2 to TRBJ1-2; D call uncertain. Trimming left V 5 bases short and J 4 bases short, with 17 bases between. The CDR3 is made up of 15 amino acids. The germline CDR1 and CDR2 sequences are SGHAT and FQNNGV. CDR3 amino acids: CASSPSSASGYGYTF. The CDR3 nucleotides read TGTGCCAGCAGCCCCAGCTCAGCCTCGGGCTATGGCTACACCTTC.

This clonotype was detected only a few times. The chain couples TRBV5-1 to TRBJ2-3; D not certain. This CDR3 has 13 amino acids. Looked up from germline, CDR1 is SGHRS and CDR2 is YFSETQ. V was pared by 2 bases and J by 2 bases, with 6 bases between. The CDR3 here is CASSFQPTDTQYF. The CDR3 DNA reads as TGCGCCAGCAGCTTCCAGCCCACAGATACGCAGTATTTT.

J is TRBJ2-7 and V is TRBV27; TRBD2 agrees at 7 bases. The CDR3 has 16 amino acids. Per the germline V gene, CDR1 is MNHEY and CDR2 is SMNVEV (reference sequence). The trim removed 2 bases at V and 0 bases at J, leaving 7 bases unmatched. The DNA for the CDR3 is TGTGCCAGCAGTTTAAGCCCTAGCGGAAGCTCCTACGAGCAGTACTTC. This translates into CASSLSPSGSSYEQYF.

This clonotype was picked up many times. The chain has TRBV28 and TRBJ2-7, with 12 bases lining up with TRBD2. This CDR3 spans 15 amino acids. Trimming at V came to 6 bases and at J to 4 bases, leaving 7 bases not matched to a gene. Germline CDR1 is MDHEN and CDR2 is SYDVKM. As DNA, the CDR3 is TGTGCCAGCAGCCACACTAGCGGGGGGATGTACGAGCAGTACTTC. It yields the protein CASSHTSGGMYEQYF.

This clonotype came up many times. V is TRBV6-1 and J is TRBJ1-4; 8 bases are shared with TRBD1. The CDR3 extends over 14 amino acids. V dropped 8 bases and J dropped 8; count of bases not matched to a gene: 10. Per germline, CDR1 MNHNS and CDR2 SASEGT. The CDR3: CASRPRQGAEKLFF. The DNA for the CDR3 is TGTGCCAGCCGACCTCGCCAGGGGGCAGAAAAACTGTTTTTT.

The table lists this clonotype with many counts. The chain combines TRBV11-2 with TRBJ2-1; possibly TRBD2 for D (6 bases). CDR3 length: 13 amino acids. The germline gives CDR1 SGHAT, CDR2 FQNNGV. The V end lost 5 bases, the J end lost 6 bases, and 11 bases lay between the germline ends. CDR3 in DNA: TGTGCCAGCAGCCTGAGCGGGCCCAATGAGCAGTTCTTC. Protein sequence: CASSLSGPNEQFF.

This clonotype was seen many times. The CDR3 sequence: CASSLGLGFGNQPQHF. CDR3 bases: TGTGCCAGCAGCTTAGGACTGGGATTTGGAAATCAGCCCCAGCATTTT. V and J are TRBV7-2 and TRBJ1-5, with no clear D. The V end lost 1 base, the J end lost 4 bases, and 14 bases lay between the germline ends. The CDR3 contains 16 residues. Germline V gene lookup returns CDR1 SGHTA and CDR2 FQGNSA.

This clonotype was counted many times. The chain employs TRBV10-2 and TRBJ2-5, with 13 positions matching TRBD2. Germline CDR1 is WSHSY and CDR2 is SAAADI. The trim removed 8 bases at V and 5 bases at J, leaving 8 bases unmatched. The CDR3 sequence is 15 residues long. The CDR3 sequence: CASARTSGGVETQYF. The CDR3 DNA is TGCGCCAGCGCCCGAACTAGCGGGGGGGTTGAGACCCAGTACTTC.

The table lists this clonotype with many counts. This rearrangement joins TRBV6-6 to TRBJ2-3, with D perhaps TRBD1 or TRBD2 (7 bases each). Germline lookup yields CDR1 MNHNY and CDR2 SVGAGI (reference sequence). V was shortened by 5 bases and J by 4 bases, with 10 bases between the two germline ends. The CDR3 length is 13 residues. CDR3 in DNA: TGTGCCAGCAGTCCAGGGGGGGCAGATACGCAGTATTTT. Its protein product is CASSPGGADTQYF.

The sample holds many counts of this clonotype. The CDR3 DNA follows: TGTGCCAGCAGTCTAACTAGCGGGAGGGCCTGGTACAATGAGCAGTTCTTC. Residues: CASSLTSGRAWYNEQFF. The chain joins TRBV6-2 or TRBV6-3 to TRBJ2-1, with 13 bases identical to TRBD2. Germline CDR1 is MNHEY and CDR2 is SVGEGT. This CDR3 spans 17 amino acids. V was pared by 5 bases and J by 4 bases, with 8 bases of the junction left unmatched.

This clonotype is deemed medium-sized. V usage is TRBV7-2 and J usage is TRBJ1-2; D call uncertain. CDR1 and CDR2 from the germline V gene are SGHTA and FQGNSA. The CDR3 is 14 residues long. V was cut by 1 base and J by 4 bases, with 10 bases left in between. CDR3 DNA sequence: TGTGCCAGCAGCTTAGACTCACAGCTCTATGGCTACACCTTC. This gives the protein CASSLDSQLYGYTF.

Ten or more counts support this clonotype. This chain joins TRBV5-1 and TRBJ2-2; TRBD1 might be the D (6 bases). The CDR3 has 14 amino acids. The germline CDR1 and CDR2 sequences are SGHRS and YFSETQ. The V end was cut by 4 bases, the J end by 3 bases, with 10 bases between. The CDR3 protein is CASSPYRDTGELFF. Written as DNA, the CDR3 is TGCGCCAGCAGCCCGTACAGGGACACCGGGGAGCTGTTTTTT.

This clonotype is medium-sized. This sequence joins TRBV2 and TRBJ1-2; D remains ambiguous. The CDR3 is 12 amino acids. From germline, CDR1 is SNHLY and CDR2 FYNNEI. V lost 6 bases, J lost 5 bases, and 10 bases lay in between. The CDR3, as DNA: TGTGCCAGCAGGTCGACCGAATATGGCTACACCTTC. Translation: CASRSTEYGYTF.

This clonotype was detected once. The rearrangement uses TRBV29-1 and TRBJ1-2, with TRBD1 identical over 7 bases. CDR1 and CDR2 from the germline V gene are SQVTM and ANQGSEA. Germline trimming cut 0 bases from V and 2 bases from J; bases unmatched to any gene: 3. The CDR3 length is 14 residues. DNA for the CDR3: TGCAGCGTTGAAGACAGGGGGAAAAACTATGGCTACACCTTC. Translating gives CSVEDRGKNYGYTF.

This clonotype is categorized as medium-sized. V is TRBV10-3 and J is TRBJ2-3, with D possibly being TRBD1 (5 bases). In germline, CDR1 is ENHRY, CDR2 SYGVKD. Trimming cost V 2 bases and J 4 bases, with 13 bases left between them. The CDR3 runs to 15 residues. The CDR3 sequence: CAISEQTLGADTQYF. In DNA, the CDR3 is TGTGCCATCAGTGAGCAGACCCTAGGGGCAGATACGCAGTATTTT.

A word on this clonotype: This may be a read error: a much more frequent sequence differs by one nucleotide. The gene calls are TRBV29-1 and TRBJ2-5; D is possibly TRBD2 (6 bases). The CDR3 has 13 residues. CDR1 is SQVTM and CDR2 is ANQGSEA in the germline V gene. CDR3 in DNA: TGCAGCGTGAGGGGAGGAGGGCAAGAGACCCTGTACTTC. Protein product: CSVRGGGQETLYF.

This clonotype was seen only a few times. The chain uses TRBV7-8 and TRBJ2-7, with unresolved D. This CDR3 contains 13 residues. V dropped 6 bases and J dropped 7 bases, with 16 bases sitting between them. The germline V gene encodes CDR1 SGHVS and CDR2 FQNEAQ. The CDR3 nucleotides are TGTGCCAGCAGGCGTGTGCAGCCCGGTGAGCAGTACTTC. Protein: CASRRVQPGEQYF. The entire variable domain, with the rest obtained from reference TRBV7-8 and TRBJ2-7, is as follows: GAGVSQSPRYKVAKRGQDVALRCDPISGHVSLFWYQQALGQGPEFLTYFQNEAQLDKSGLPSDRFFAERPEGSVSTLKIQRTQQEDSAVYLCASRRVQPGEQYFGPGTRLTVT.

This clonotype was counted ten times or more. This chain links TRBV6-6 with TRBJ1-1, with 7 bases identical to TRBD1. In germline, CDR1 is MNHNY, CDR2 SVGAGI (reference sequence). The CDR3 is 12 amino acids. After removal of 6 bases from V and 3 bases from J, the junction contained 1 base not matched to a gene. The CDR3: CASRGQDTEAFF. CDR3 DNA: TGTGCCAGCAGAGGACAGGACACTGAAGCTTTCTTT.

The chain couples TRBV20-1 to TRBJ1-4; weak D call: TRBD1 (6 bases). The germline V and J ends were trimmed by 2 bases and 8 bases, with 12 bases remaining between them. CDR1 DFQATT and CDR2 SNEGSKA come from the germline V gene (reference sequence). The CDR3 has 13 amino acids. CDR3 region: CSARTGTGEKLFF. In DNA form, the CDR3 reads TGCAGTGCTAGAACAGGGACGGGGGAAAAACTGTTTTTT.

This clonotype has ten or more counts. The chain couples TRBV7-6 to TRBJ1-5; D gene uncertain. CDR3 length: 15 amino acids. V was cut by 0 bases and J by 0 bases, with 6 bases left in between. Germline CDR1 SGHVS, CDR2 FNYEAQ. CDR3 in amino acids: CASSLAGYSNQPQHF. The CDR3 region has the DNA TGTGCCAGCAGCTTAGCGGGGTATAGCAATCAGCCCCAGCATTTT.

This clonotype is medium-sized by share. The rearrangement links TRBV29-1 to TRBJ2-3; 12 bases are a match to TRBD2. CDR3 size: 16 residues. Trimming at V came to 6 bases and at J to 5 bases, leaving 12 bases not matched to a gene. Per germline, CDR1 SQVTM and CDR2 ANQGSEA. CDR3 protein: CSVGQASGGERDTQYF. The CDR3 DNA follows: TGCAGCGTGGGACAGGCTAGCGGGGGGGAAAGAGATACGCAGTATTTT.

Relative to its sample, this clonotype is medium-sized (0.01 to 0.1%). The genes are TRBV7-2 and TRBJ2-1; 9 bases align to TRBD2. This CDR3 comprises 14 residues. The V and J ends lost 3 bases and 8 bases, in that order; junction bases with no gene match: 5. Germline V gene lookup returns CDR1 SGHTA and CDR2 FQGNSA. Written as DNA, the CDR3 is TGTGCCAGCAGCTTTAACCTAGCGGGGTATGAGCAGTTCTTC. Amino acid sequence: CASSFNLAGYEQFF. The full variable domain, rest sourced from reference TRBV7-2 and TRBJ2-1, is GAGVSQSPSNKVTEKGKDVELRCDPISGHTALYWYRQSLGQGLEFLIYFQGNSAPDKSGLPSDRFSAERTGGSVSTLTIQRTQQEDSAVYLCASSFNLAGYEQFFGPGTRLTVL.

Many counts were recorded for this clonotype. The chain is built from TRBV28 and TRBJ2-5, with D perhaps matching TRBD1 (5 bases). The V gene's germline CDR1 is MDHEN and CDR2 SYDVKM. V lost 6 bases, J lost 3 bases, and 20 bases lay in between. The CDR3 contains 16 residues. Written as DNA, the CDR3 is TGTGCCAGCAGCTACGATCTACAGGCGATGAAAGAGACCCAGTACTTC. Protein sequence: CASSYDLQAMKETQYF. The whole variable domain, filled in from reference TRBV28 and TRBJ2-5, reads DVKVTQSSRYLVKRTGEKVFLECVQDMDHENMFWYRQDPGLGLRLIYFSYDVKMKEKGDIPEGYSVSREKKERFSLILESASTNQTSMYLCASSYDLQAMKETQYFGPGTRLLVL.

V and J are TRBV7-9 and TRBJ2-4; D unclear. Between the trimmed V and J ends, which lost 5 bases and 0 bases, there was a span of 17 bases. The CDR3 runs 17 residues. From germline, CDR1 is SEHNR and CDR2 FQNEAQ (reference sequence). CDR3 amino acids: CASSGPEGRLAKNIQYF. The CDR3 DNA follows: TGTGCCAGCAGCGGTCCTGAAGGACGACTAGCCAAAAACATTCAGTACTTC. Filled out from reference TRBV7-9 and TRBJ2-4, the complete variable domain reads DTGVSQNPRHKITKRGQNVTFRCDPISEHNRLYWYRQTLGQGPEFLTYFQNEAQLEKSRLLSDRFSAERPKGSFSTLEIQRTEQGDSAMYLCASSGPEGRLAKNIQYFGAGTRLSVL.

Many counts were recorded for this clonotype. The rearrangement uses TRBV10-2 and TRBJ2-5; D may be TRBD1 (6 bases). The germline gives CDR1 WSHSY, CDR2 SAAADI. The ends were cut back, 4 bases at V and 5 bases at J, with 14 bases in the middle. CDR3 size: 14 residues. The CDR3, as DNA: TGCGCCAGCAGTGTGGTCCAGGGGTGGGAGACCCAGTACTTC. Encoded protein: CASSVVQGWETQYF.

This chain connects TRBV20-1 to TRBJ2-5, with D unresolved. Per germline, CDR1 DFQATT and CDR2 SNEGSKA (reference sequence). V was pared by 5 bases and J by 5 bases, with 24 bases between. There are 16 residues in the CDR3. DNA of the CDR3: TGCAGTGCTCTTAAAGGGCTTGTCGGCAAATCGGAGACCCAGTACTTC. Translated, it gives CSALKGLVGKSETQYF.

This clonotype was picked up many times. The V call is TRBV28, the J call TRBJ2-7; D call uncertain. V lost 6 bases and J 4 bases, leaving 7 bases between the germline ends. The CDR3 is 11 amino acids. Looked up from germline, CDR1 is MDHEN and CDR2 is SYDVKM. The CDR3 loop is CASRQNYEQYF. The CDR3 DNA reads TGTGCCAGCAGACAAAATTACGAGCAGTACTTC.

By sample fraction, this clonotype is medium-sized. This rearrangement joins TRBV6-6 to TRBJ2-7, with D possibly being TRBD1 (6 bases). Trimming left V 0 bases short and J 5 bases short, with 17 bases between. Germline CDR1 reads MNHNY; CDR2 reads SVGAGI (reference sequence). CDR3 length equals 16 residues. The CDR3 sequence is CASSYSAGEKPHEQYF. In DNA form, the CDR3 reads TGTGCCAGCAGTTACTCAGCAGGGGAGAAGCCCCACGAGCAGTACTTC.